Each of the 10 T cell receptor beta chains below was sequenced from the same sample in a study of blood T cell repertoires in COVID-19. TCRdb keeps only in-frame clones here, not all; method: immunoSEQ multiplex PCR. Of 64,000 or so clones in the sample, approximately 80% were seen once. Sequenced sample: peripheral blood. All receptors come from an elderly man with acute or convalescent COVID-19.

This chain links TRBV21-1 with TRBJ1-4. TRBV21-1 is a documented pseudogene. The CDR3 covers 15 residues. Here the CDR3 reads CARNGGESLNEKLFF. The CDR3 nucleotides are TGTGCCAGAAACGGGGGGGAGAGCCTGAATGAAAAACTGTTTTTT.

This chain links TRBV10-3 with TRBJ1-2; D call uncertain. Trimming pared 2 bases from V and 2 bases from J, leaving 6 bases between. This CDR3 spans 13 amino acids. Germline V gene data show CDR1 as ENHRY and CDR2 as SYGVKD. CDR3 protein: CAISEGTNYGYTF. The CDR3 DNA reads as TGTGCCATCAGTGAGGGCACCAACTATGGCTACACCTTC.

The chain joins TRBV9 to TRBJ1-3, with D unclear. Germline V gives CDR1 SGDLS, CDR2 YYNGEE. The CDR3 is 13 amino acids. V gave up 3 bases and J gave up 11 bases, with 15 bases separating them. The CDR3 nucleotides are TGTGCCAGCAGCGCCCAGGATGGTTCGGCCATATATTTT. Residues: CASSAQDGSAIYF.

The table lists this clone with a count of one. The chain employs TRBV5-1 and TRBJ2-5; D remains unclear. Per the germline V gene, CDR1 is SGHRS and CDR2 is YFSETQ. This CDR3 comprises 16 residues. The V and J ends lost 3 bases and 5 bases respectively, with 20 bases between them. In DNA form, the CDR3 reads TGCGCCAGCAGCTCGACCCAGTTATCCCCCAGGGAGACCCAGTACTTC. This codes for CASSSTQLSPRETQYF.

In its sample, this clone was seen a few times. This chain connects TRBV27 to TRBJ1-5, with D tentatively TRBD1 (5 bases). V was cut by 2 bases and J by 6 bases, with 8 bases left in between. The germline CDR1 and CDR2 sequences are MNHEY and SMNVEV (reference sequence). This CDR3 spans 13 amino acids. In DNA, the CDR3 is TGTGCCAGCAGTTTAGTAAGGGGTCAGCCCCAGCATTTT. Translating gives CASSLVRGQPQHF.

The rearrangement joins TRBV4-1 to TRBJ2-5; no definite D call. The V gene's germline CDR1 is MGHRA and CDR2 YSYEKL. Trimming left V 2 bases short and J 0 bases short, with 4 bases between. The CDR3 sequence is 13 residues long. CDR3 loop: CASSQPDQETQYF. The CDR3 nucleotides are TGCGCCAGCAGCCAACCGGACCAAGAGACCCAGTACTTC.

In nucleotides, the CDR3 is TGTGCCAGCAGCGGGGGGCCTAGCGGGAGGGCGGTCGGGGAGCTGTTTTTT. It translates to CASSGGPSGRAVGELFF. This chain links TRBV5-4 with TRBJ2-2, with 12 bases identical to TRBD2. This CDR3 region has 17 residues. Unmatched junction bases numbered 11, after V lost 4 bases and J lost 7 bases. Per germline, CDR1 SGHNT and CDR2 YYREEE (reference sequence).

The chain joins TRBV11-1 to TRBJ2-5, with D tentatively TRBD1 (7 bases). V was shortened by 5 bases and J by 3 bases, with 19 bases between the two germline ends. From germline, CDR1 is SGHAT and CDR2 FQDESV (reference sequence). The CDR3 totals 16 residues. CDR3 sequence reads: CASSPRGSSEKETQYF. The CDR3 DNA sequence: TGTGCCAGCAGCCCCAGGGGGTCTAGCGAAAAAGAGACCCAGTACTTC. Looking up the rest from reference TRBV11-1 and TRBJ2-5 gives the full variable domain: EAEVAQSPRYKITEKSQAVAFWCDPISGHATLYWYRQILGQGPELLVQFQDESVVDDSQLPKDRFSAERLKGVDSTLKIQPAELGDSAMYLCASSPRGSSEKETQYFGPGTRLLVL.

V and J are TRBV10-1 and TRBJ2-3, with 7 bases aligning to TRBD2. The ends lost 3 bases at V and 6 bases at J; junction bases unmatched: 12. The CDR3 length is 16 residues. Germline assignment: CDR1 WNHNN and CDR2 SYGVQD (reference sequence). The CDR3, as DNA: TGCGCCAGCAGTGACCCTCGGGGGGACGATTTGGATACGCAGTATTTT. It codes for CASSDPRGDDLDTQYF.

This chain joins TRBV11-3 and TRBJ1-2, with D perhaps TRBD1 (6 bases). This CDR3 has 14 amino acids. Germline lookup yields CDR1 SGHNT and CDR2 YENEEA. Trimming pared 1 base from V and 5 bases from J, leaving 11 bases between. The CDR3 loop reads CASSLGRTVYGYTF. As DNA, the CDR3 is TGTGCCAGCAGCTTAGGAAGGACAGTTTATGGCTACACCTTC.